This T cell receptor (beta chain) was documented in a study of B cell selection in AIRE deficiency. Some clones are missing from TCRdb's copy, which holds only in-frame ones; the method was immunoSEQ multiplex PCR. In the table there are roughly 26,000 clones, 80% to 95% of which are singletons. Concerning this clone: What it recognizes is unknown.

Sorted regulatory T cells were CD4-positive, CD25-high and CD127-low or negative. Notes on the study in general: Shorter CDR3s marked shared Treg sequences, biased toward few non-templated insertions. Of 3657 shared Treg TCRbeta sequences, roughly 31% were healthy-donor-only and about 9.6% patient-only.

Sample: CD4+CD25+ Tregs sorted from PBMCs. This TCR came from a human donor in good health.

This CDR3 reads CASSIQGAGNIQYF. As DNA, the CDR3 is TGTGCCAGTAGTATACAGGGGGCCGGAAACATTCAGTACTTC. This sequence joins TRBV19 and TRBJ2-4, with 8 bases lining up with TRBD1. J gave up 6 bases and V 2 bases, and 3 bases lay outside the gene matches. The germline gives CDR1 LNHDA, CDR2 SQIVND (reference sequence). The CDR3 extends over 14 amino acids.